Listed below are T cell receptor beta chains from one sample, sequenced in a study of cytomegalovirus exposure and HLA in healthy donors. Clones were sequenced by immunoSEQ multiplex PCR, and TCRdb holds only the in-frame ones, with some missing. This sample has 65,000 to 90,000 clones, with roughly 78% found just once. What was sequenced was PBMCs. The origin of the receptors is a man aged 18 to 30 in good health and CMV-seronegative. Both conserved end residues are part of each CDR3. Fields, in order: J gene, V gene, CDR3 protein.

j_call: TRBJ1-4; v_call: TRBV5-6; cdr3_aa: CASSQTLTNEKLFF
j_call: TRBJ1-1; v_call: TRBV30; cdr3_aa: CALRQGGLTEAFF
j_call: TRBJ1-2; v_call: TRBV19; cdr3_aa: CATGYGYTF
j_call: TRBJ1-4; v_call: TRBV6-5; cdr3_aa: CASSPDRDRQQLFF
j_call: TRBJ1-2; v_call: TRBV6-5; cdr3_aa: CASSEVRGNYGYTF
j_call: TRBJ1-1; v_call: TRBV5-4; cdr3_aa: CASSFGPEAFF
j_call: TRBJ2-7; v_call: TRBV5-6; cdr3_aa: CASSLGLAETYEQYF
j_call: TRBJ1-1; v_call: TRBV5-1; cdr3_aa: CASSTGGAGWNAEAFF
j_call: TRBJ1-2; v_call: TRBV10-2; cdr3_aa: CASSEDRVQGYTF
j_call: TRBJ1-1; v_call: TRBV6-5; cdr3_aa: CASRLYRDITEAFF
j_call: TRBJ2-1; v_call: TRBV7-3; cdr3_aa: CASSQDRGRGSSHEQFF
j_call: TRBJ2-7; v_call: TRBV2; cdr3_aa: CASRRDRNSYEQYF
j_call: TRBJ2-7; v_call: TRBV28; cdr3_aa: CASSKTPGTEPSYEQYF
j_call: TRBJ2-7; v_call: TRBV28; cdr3_aa: CASSGGAKYEQYF
j_call: TRBJ2-7; v_call: TRBV7-9; cdr3_aa: CASTPTGGGEQYF
j_call: TRBJ1-1; v_call: TRBV6-5; cdr3_aa: CASSYPAGSTEAFF
j_call: TRBJ1-1; v_call: TRBV7-9; cdr3_aa: CASSRRTGRLPNTEAFF
j_call: TRBJ2-7; v_call: TRBV4-1; cdr3_aa: CASSQISGGYEQYF
j_call: TRBJ1-6; v_call: TRBV7-2; cdr3_aa: CASNTGHRRTPLHF
j_call: TRBJ2-7; v_call: TRBV10-3; cdr3_aa: CAAFHDGESYEQYF
j_call: TRBJ1-2; v_call: TRBV7-2; cdr3_aa: CASRPPATLKGDGYTF
j_call: TRBJ1-4; v_call: TRBV6-1; cdr3_aa: CASSEVQGASNANEKLFF
j_call: TRBJ2-1; v_call: TRBV5-6; cdr3_aa: CASSQTNSVDEQFF
j_call: TRBJ2-3; v_call: TRBV7-9; cdr3_aa: CASSPTGGRTDTQYF
j_call: TRBJ1-5; v_call: TRBV10-1; cdr3_aa: CASRKDRLTGSNQPQHF
j_call: TRBJ2-6; v_call: TRBV5-1; cdr3_aa: CASSFEGRSGANVLTF
j_call: TRBJ2-2; v_call: TRBV4-3; cdr3_aa: CASSRKSGLGISGELFF
j_call: TRBJ2-1; v_call: TRBV7-2; cdr3_aa: CASSSRGGDNEQFF
j_call: TRBJ2-3; v_call: TRBV7-2; cdr3_aa: CASSLDPTGGVRDTQYF
j_call: TRBJ2-7; v_call: TRBV4-3; cdr3_aa: CASSQEVVAGFYEQYF
j_call: TRBJ1-1; v_call: TRBV29-1; cdr3_aa: CSVENSGRTSAFF
j_call: TRBJ2-1; v_call: TRBV11-3; cdr3_aa: CASSLVFSGDINEQFF
j_call: TRBJ1-2; v_call: TRBV7-9; cdr3_aa: CASSSAQGSNYGYTF
j_call: TRBJ2-3; v_call: TRBV6-5; cdr3_aa: CASSNRDRGDTQYF
j_call: TRBJ2-3; v_call: TRBV30; cdr3_aa: CAWTSKYTDTQYF
j_call: TRBJ2-7; v_call: TRBV5-4; cdr3_aa: CATQTSGGSYEQYF
j_call: TRBJ2-5; v_call: TRBV7-6; cdr3_aa: CASSLVSGGETQYF
j_call: TRBJ2-7; v_call: TRBV2; cdr3_aa: CASRIAGTYEQYF
j_call: TRBJ2-1; v_call: TRBV10-3; cdr3_aa: CAIRGLGGHEQFF
j_call: TRBJ1-1; v_call: TRBV30; cdr3_aa: CAWSPGTQNTEAFF
j_call: TRBJ1-5; v_call: TRBV6-6; cdr3_aa: CAGNRGNSNQPQHF
j_call: TRBJ2-7; v_call: TRBV2; cdr3_aa: CASSSLNEQYF
j_call: TRBJ2-5; v_call: TRBV6-5; cdr3_aa: CASRATAYQETQYF
j_call: TRBJ1-1; v_call: TRBV30; cdr3_aa: CAGEQGNTEAFF
j_call: TRBJ2-2; v_call: TRBV11-1; cdr3_aa: CASSLPRRDRVSTGELFF
j_call: TRBJ2-5; v_call: TRBV6-1; cdr3_aa: CASSEGYMYQGRETQYF
j_call: TRBJ1-2; v_call: TRBV2; cdr3_aa: CASVGTGANYGYTF
j_call: TRBJ2-7; v_call: TRBV6-5; cdr3_aa: CASSKGAHYEQYF
j_call: TRBJ2-7; v_call: TRBV6-6; cdr3_aa: CASSATSGGPYEQYF
j_call: TRBJ1-1; v_call: TRBV19; cdr3_aa: CASSTQQGPPNNTEAFF
j_call: TRBJ2-1; v_call: TRBV10-2; cdr3_aa: CASSESYHPGVSIGNEQFF
j_call: TRBJ2-1; v_call: TRBV7-2; cdr3_aa: CASSLFLGTTASNEQFF
j_call: TRBJ2-2; v_call: TRBV2; cdr3_aa: CASSGQGRTGELFF
j_call: TRBJ2-5; v_call: TRBV5-1; cdr3_aa: CASSQWGVTGTQYF
j_call: TRBJ2-5; v_call: TRBV18; cdr3_aa: CASSPRSGQETQYF